This T cell receptor beta chain was found in a study of beta chain features in type 1 diabetes. Expressed TCRB transcripts were sequenced after all isolated RNA was converted to cDNA. Produced via immunoSEQ multiplex PCR; TCRdb's table is partial and in-frame only. The profile shows 300,000 to 350,000 clones, roughly a tenth of them singletons. General study results and limits: Cells with high TCR expression could be over-represented by cDNA sequencing. There was a moderate but significant shortening of TCRB CDR3s in all four CD4+ subsets of Type 1 diabetes patients.

This clone appeared a few times. Its specificity is unknown. Trimming pared 3 bases from V and 0 bases from J, leaving 8 bases between. CDR1 and CDR2 (germline): SGHRS, YFSETQ. This CDR3 spans 14 amino acids. V gene TRBV5-1 combines with J gene TRBJ2-3, with D possibly called TRBD1 or TRBD2 (5 bases each). The material sequenced was central memory CD4+ T cells from blood. The origin of this receptor is a young man with type 1 diabetes. The CDR3 loop is CASSWDGSTDTQYF. Here the CDR3 DNA reads TGCGCCAGCAGCTGGGACGGAAGCACAGATACGCAGTATTTT.